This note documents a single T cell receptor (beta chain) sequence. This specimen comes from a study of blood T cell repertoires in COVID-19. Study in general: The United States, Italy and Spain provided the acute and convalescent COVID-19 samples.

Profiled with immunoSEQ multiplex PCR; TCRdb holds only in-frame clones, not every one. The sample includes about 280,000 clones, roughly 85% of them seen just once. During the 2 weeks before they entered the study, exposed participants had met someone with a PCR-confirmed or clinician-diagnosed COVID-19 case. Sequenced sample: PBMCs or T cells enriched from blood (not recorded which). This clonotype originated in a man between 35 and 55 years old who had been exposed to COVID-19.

The CDR3 coding sequence is TGTGCCAGCAGCCGGGTCCCGGGGACTGAAGCTTTCTTT. Its translation is CASSRVPGTEAFF. This rearrangement joins TRBV3-1 (or the pseudogene TRBV3-2) to TRBJ1-1; no definite D call. Trimming left V 4 bases short and J 5 bases short, with 11 bases between. The germline V gene encodes CDR1 LGHDT and CDR2 YNNKEL (reference sequence). This CDR3 has 13 amino acids.